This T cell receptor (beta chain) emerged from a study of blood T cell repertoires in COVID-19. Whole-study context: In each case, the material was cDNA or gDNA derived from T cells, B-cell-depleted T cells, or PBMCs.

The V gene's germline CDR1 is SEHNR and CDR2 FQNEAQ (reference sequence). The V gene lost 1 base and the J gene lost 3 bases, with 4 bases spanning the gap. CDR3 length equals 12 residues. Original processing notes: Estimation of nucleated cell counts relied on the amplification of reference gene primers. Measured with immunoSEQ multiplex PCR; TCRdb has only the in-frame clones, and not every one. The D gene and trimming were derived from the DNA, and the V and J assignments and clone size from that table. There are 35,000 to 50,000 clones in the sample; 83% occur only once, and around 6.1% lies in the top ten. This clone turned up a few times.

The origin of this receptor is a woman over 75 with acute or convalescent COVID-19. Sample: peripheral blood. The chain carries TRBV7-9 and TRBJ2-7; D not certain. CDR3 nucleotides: TGTGCCAGCAGCTTAGTCAGCTACGAGCAGTACTTC. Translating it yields CASSLVSYEQYF.